Shown below are 25 T cell receptor beta chains from a single sample sequenced in a study of blood T cell repertoires in COVID-19. This table comes from immunoSEQ multiplex PCR, and its TCRdb copy is limited to in-frame clones, with some not included. The data contain 190,000 or so clones, 70% to 85% of them singletons. The sequencing sample was made of peripheral blood. The receptors originated from a man aged 50-59 years who had recovered from COVID-19.

This clone was seen a handful of times. This sequence joins TRBV6-5 and TRBJ2-7, with TRBD1 matching 7 bases. The V segment lost 10 bases and the J segment 5 bases; nucleotides outside the gene matches: 11. This CDR3 has 13 amino acids. The germline gives CDR1 MNHEY, CDR2 SVGAGI. The CDR3 region is CATSRGNFHEQYF. CDR3 coding DNA: TGTGCCACCAGCAGGGGGAATTTCCACGAGCAGTACTTC.

The genes are TRBV7-9 and TRBJ2-7, with D unclear. Between the trimmed V and J ends, which lost 2 bases and 0 bases, there was a span of 8 bases. CDR1 is SEHNR and CDR2 is FQNEAQ in the germline V gene (reference sequence). CDR3 length equals 14 residues. CDR3 DNA: TGTGCCAGCAGCTTAAGACTGGACTCCTACGAGCAGTACTTC. Amino acids: CASSLRLDSYEQYF.

The chain uses TRBV28 and TRBJ1-1; 9 nucleotides line up with TRBD1. V shed 2 bases and J 2 bases; nucleotides not matched to a gene: 9. This CDR3 comprises 17 residues. CDR1 MDHEN and CDR2 SYDVKM come from the germline V gene. The CDR3 sequence is CASSLLGTGTLNTEAFF. The CDR3, as DNA: TGTGCCAGCAGTTTACTCGGGACAGGGACCTTAAACACTGAAGCTTTCTTT.

The V call is TRBV19, the J call TRBJ1-5; a possible D gene is TRBD1 (6 bases). This CDR3 comprises 13 residues. Germline CDR1 LNHDA, CDR2 SQIVND (reference sequence). V lost 5 bases and J lost 3, with 8 bases in between. The CDR3 reads CASSRTVNQPQHF. In DNA form, the CDR3 reads TGTGCCAGTAGTCGGACAGTCAATCAGCCCCAGCATTTT.

The V and J genes are TRBV5-1 and TRBJ2-7; TRBD1 agrees at 8 bases. The CDR3 contains 18 residues. From germline, CDR1 is SGHRS and CDR2 YFSETQ. The V segment lost 0 bases and the J segment 2 bases; nucleotides outside the gene matches: 13. The CDR3 coding sequence is TGCGCCAGCAGCTTGGGCTCTGGAAGTACAGGGGGTACCTACGAGCAGTACTTC. Translated: CASSLGSGSTGGTYEQYF.

The V and J genes are TRBV28 and TRBJ2-1; 10 bases align to TRBD2. V shed 2 bases and J 9 bases; nucleotides not matched to a gene: 10. This CDR3 is built from 16 residues. Per the germline V gene, CDR1 is MDHEN and CDR2 is SYDVKM. The CDR3 sequence is CASSLGAGGRGSEQFF. In DNA, the CDR3 is TGTGCCAGCAGTTTAGGAGCGGGAGGGAGGGGTAGTGAGCAGTTCTTC.

The CDR3: CASSSTGTGTHEQYF. The CDR3 DNA reads TGTGCCAGCAGCTCGACCGGGACAGGGACCCACGAGCAGTACTTC. The chain joins TRBV7-2 to TRBJ2-7; 9 positions match TRBD1. This CDR3 comprises 15 residues. The germline V gene has CDR1 SGHTA and CDR2 FQGNSA. V trimming: 4 bases; J trimming: 5 bases; junction bases outside the gene matches: 9.

The gene calls are TRBV4-3 and TRBJ2-7; a possible D gene is TRBD1 (5 bases). The germline gives CDR1 LGHNA, CDR2 YSLEER. The CDR3 loop spans 14 amino acids. V lost 1 base to trimming and J lost 2 bases, with 9 bases between them. CDR3 coding DNA: TGCGCCAGCAGCCAAGGGGCAGGGACCTACGAGCAGTACTTC. Translation gives CASSQGAGTYEQYF.

The chain couples TRBV5-1 to TRBJ2-1; a possible D gene is TRBD2 (5 bases). This CDR3 spans 16 amino acids. CDR1 is SGHRS and CDR2 is YFSETQ in the germline V gene. With 4 bases removed from V and 8 bases from J, the gap between germline ends came to 22 bases. CDR3 loop: CASSPRLGGSTDEQFF. CDR3 sequence (DNA): TGCGCCAGCAGCCCCCGACTGGGCGGGTCGACGGATGAGCAGTTCTTC.

The CDR3 protein is CASSHGKREIYNEQFF. The CDR3 nucleotides read TGTGCCAGCAGTCACGGAAAGCGGGAGATTTACAATGAGCAGTTCTTC. The rearrangement uses TRBV28 and TRBJ2-1; 8 bases map to TRBD2. CDR1 MDHEN and CDR2 SYDVKM come from the germline V gene. The CDR3 runs to 16 residues. Trimming removed 5 bases from V and 4 bases from J; junction bases left unmatched: 10.

The rearrangement uses TRBV6-5 and TRBJ1-2; 7 bases align to TRBD1. The junction had 10 bases not matched to a gene; V was cut back by 8 bases and J by 4 bases. The CDR3 covers 14 residues. CDR1 and CDR2 (germline): MNHEY, SVGAGI. Here the CDR3 DNA reads TGTGCCAGCGGAACCAAGACAGGGACCTATGGCTACACCTTC. Translating it yields CASGTKTGTYGYTF.

The chain is built from TRBV9 and TRBJ1-4; D remains unclear. Germline assignment: CDR1 SGDLS and CDR2 YYNGEE. The V end was cut by 0 bases, the J end by 2 bases, with 5 bases between. The CDR3 totals 14 residues. The CDR3 nucleotides read TGTGCCAGCAGCGTAGATTCTACTAATGAAAAACTGTTTTTT. Residues: CASSVDSTNEKLFF.

This clone was picked up a small number of times. The chain links TRBV29-1 to TRBJ2-6; no firm D call. The CDR3 sequence is 12 residues long. V shed 4 bases and J shed 4 bases, with 5 bases lying between them. Germline V gene lookup returns CDR1 SQVTM and CDR2 ANQGSEA. CDR3 residues: CSVGAGANVLTF. As DNA, the CDR3 is TGCAGCGTTGGGGCCGGGGCCAACGTCCTGACTTTC.

The chain links TRBV5-1 to TRBJ2-7; no definite D call. The CDR3 contains 14 residues. Per germline, CDR1 SGHRS and CDR2 YFSETQ. The germline V and J ends were trimmed by 0 bases and 6 bases, with 13 bases remaining between them. The DNA for the CDR3 is TGCGCCAGCAGCTTGGCGATAGACTCTACCGAGCAGTACTTC. Its translation is CASSLAIDSTEQYF.

The rearrangement links TRBV3-1 (or the pseudogene TRBV3-2) to TRBJ2-1; 8 bases are a match to TRBD2. This CDR3 is built from 16 residues. Trimming cost V 1 base and J 4 bases; bases outside gene matches: 6. Germline V CDR1 and CDR2: LGHDT, YNNKEL (reference sequence). CDR3 residues: CASSQAAGADYNEQFF. The CDR3 bases are TGTGCCAGCAGCCAAGCAGCGGGAGCAGATTACAATGAGCAGTTCTTC.

This chain links TRBV27 with TRBJ2-7; maybe TRBD1 (5 bases). V lost 2 bases to trimming and J lost 6 bases, with 8 bases between them. Germline CDR1 is MNHEY and CDR2 is SMNVEV (reference sequence). This CDR3 is built from 12 residues. The CDR3 sequence: CASSLVGREQYF. In DNA, the CDR3 is TGTGCCAGCAGTTTAGTGGGGCGCGAGCAGTACTTC.

This clone appeared once. The rearrangement uses TRBV12-3 or TRBV12-4 and TRBJ2-1; no clear D. This CDR3 comprises 11 residues. V lost 6 bases, J lost 10 bases, and 10 bases lay in between. The CDR3 DNA reads TGTGCCAGCAGCCGGTCTTCAGAGCAGTTCTTC. This codes for CASSRSSEQFF.

The rearrangement joins TRBV28 to TRBJ2-3; D possibly corresponds to TRBD2 (7 bases). Germline V gives CDR1 MDHEN, CDR2 SYDVKM. This CDR3 contains 14 residues. With 6 bases removed from V and 3 bases from J, the gap between germline ends came to 13 bases. The CDR3 loop reads CASREGRGTDTQYF. CDR3 DNA sequence: TGTGCCAGCAGGGAGGGGAGGGGGACAGATACGCAGTATTTT. The full variable domain, in which reference TRBV28 and TRBJ2-3 provide the parts outside the CDR3, is DVKVTQSSRYLVKRTGEKVFLECVQDMDHENMFWYRQDPGLGLRLIYFSYDVKMKEKGDIPEGYSVSREKKERFSLILESASTNQTSMYLCASREGRGTDTQYFGPGTRLTVL.

V usage is TRBV6-5 and J usage is TRBJ2-7; 7 bases align to TRBD2. The germline CDR1 and CDR2 sequences are MNHEY and SVGAGI. The CDR3 is 15 amino acids. With V trimmed by 5 bases and J by 0 bases, 7 bases remained unmatched. The CDR3 sequence: CASSTRRLASYEQYF. CDR3 nucleotide sequence: TGTGCCAGCAGTACCCGGCGACTAGCCTCCTACGAGCAGTACTTC.

The chain employs TRBV2 and TRBJ2-7, with TRBD2 identical over 8 bases. Germline V gives CDR1 SNHLY, CDR2 FYNNEI. CDR3 size: 15 residues. V dropped 8 bases and J dropped 7; count of bases not matched to a gene: 16. CDR3 amino acids: CASFVRAGTRGEQYF. CDR3 nucleotide sequence: TGTGCCAGCTTCGTAAGAGCCGGGACTAGGGGAGAGCAGTACTTC.

The chain is built from TRBV19 and TRBJ1-6; D perhaps matches TRBD1 (6 bases). Germline V CDR1 and CDR2: LNHDA, SQIVND (reference sequence). The CDR3 totals 15 residues. V was clipped by 10 bases and J by 3 bases, with 16 bases between them. CDR3 DNA sequence: TGTGCCACGCGAACGGACAGTAGCTATAATTCACCCCTCCACTTT. It encodes CATRTDSSYNSPLHF.

The CDR3 region is CASSQPGLAGGYRPDTQYF. The CDR3 nucleotides are TGTGCCAGCAGCCAACCGGGACTAGCGGGAGGTTACCGCCCAGATACGCAGTATTTT. This chain connects TRBV3-1 (or the pseudogene TRBV3-2) to TRBJ2-3; 15 bases are a match to TRBD2. The CDR3 consists of 19 residues. The V gene end was trimmed by 2 bases and the J gene end by 4 bases; junction bases not matched to a gene: 10. Per germline, CDR1 LGHDT and CDR2 YNNKEL (reference sequence).

The V and J genes are TRBV6-2 or TRBV6-3 and TRBJ1-2; weak D call: TRBD1 (5 bases). Germline V gene lookup returns CDR1 MNHEY and CDR2 SVGEGT. Trimming shortened V by 5 bases and J by 4 bases, and 20 bases separated the two germline ends. This CDR3 has 16 residues. The CDR3 loop reads CASSHPNRDSGYGYTF. In nucleotides, the CDR3 is TGTGCCAGCAGTCATCCAAACCGGGACTCCGGCTATGGCTACACCTTC.

The rearrangement links TRBV15 to TRBJ2-1; D perhaps matches TRBD1 (6 bases). The V end was cut by 3 bases, the J end by 7 bases, with 10 bases between. The germline V gene has CDR1 LNHNV and CDR2 YYDKDF (reference sequence). This CDR3 region has 13 residues. This chain's CDR3 is CATSSGQRNEQFF. In nucleotides, the CDR3 is TGTGCCACCAGCAGCGGACAGCGGAATGAGCAGTTCTTC.

The chain carries TRBV9 and TRBJ2-7; 9 nucleotides line up with TRBD2. CDR1 is SGDLS and CDR2 is YYNGEE in the germline V gene. The ends lost 0 bases at V and 2 bases at J; junction bases unmatched: 0. The CDR3 extends over 14 amino acids. The CDR3 region is CASSVGLAAYEQYF. In nucleotides, the CDR3 is TGTGCCAGCAGCGTAGGACTAGCGGCCTACGAGCAGTACTTC.